These T cell receptor beta chains were read from a single sample in a study of T-cell memory formation after mild COVID-19. TCRdb re-called the 5' RACE reads with MiXCR, one entry per CDR3 protein. Found here are 210,000 or so distinct CDR3 sequences, roughly 10% of them singletons; the top ten hold approximately 2.8%. The sequencing input was PBMCs or a T cell subset sorted from them (not recorded which). These receptor sequences come from a young man who had mild COVID-19 (a few samples of this study predate the infection). Cell type and time point are not known. The conserved cysteine and the conserved F or W are not part of the CDR3 here.

j_call cdr3_length v_call cdr3_aa
TRBJ2-7 13 TRBV5-6 ASSSLAGVTYEQY
TRBJ1-1 11 TRBV27 ASSLAGATEAF
TRBJ2-1 11 TRBV20-1 SAGSTSFNEQF
TRBJ1-1 11 TRBV27 ASSRGWDTEAF
TRBJ2-7 10 TRBV3-1 ASSRPGGEQY
TRBJ2-7 9 TRBV7-2 ASSFYYEQY
TRBJ1-1 13 TRBV5-1 ASTYRQGLNTEAF
TRBJ1-1 13 TRBV7-3 ASSPTGGGYTEAF
TRBJ1-1 10 TRBV12-3/TRBV12-4 ASSFGGAEAF
TRBJ2-3 12 TRBV30 AWSVGLAADTQY
TRBJ2-5 14 TRBV7-2 ASSFTSGAILETQY
TRBJ2-5 11 TRBV3-1 ASSQTWRETQY
TRBJ2-1 13 TRBV20-1 SAVRLAGGPNEQF
TRBJ2-3 11 TRBV7-3 ASSRGWQDTQY
TRBJ1-5 10 TRBV7-9 ASSFQGRPQH
TRBJ1-2 12 TRBV7-2 ASRAGGPNYGYT
TRBJ2-5 12 TRBV5-1 ASSDGTGQETQY
TRBJ2-3 13 TRBV12-3/TRBV12-4 ASSRDGGPTDTQY
TRBJ2-3 12 TRBV20-1 SGTSWLGSDTQY
TRBJ1-2 13 TRBV12-3/TRBV12-4 ASSPYNSQASGYT
TRBJ2-1 13 TRBV9 ASSVVQDAYNEQF
TRBJ2-5 11 TRBV7-9 ASSWGGQETQY
TRBJ1-2 11 TRBV20-1 SATGQGGYGYT
TRBJ1-2 12 TRBV11-2 ASSLGSSGYGYT
TRBJ2-3 14 TRBV6-6 ASRIAGDPVTDTQY
TRBJ2-2 13 TRBV6-2/TRBV6-3 ASSSGGARTGELF